These 29 T cell receptor beta chains were sequenced from one sample in a study of blood T cell repertoires in COVID-19. Clones were read by immunoSEQ multiplex PCR, and TCRdb kept only the in-frame ones, dropping some. The sample lists about 40,000 clones; roughly 87% were seen once. The specimen sequenced was peripheral blood. The receptors were sampled from a man in his 70s with active COVID-19.

This chain connects TRBV19 to TRBJ1-1; TRBD1 matches at 9 bases. Germline CDR1 is LNHDA and CDR2 is SQIVND (reference sequence). The CDR3 is 16 amino acids. V trimming: 7 bases; J trimming: 6 bases; junction bases outside the gene matches: 15. CDR3 DNA: TGTGCCAGTAACTCCTTGTCCGGACAGGGGTTCTCTGAAGCTTTCTTT. This codes for CASNSLSGQGFSEAFF.

The gene calls are TRBV6-5 and TRBJ1-2; tentative D call: TRBD1 (5 bases). Germline V gene lookup returns CDR1 MNHEY and CDR2 SVGAGI. The CDR3 sequence is 12 residues long. V was shortened by 2 bases and J by 4 bases, with 5 bases between the two germline ends. DNA for the CDR3: TGTGCCAGCAGTTACAGGGGCTATGGCTACACCTTC. Protein: CASSYRGYGYTF.

The rearrangement uses TRBV2 and TRBJ1-3; a weak D match, TRBD1 (5 bases). The germline gives CDR1 SNHLY, CDR2 FYNNEI. Trimming stripped 6 bases from V and 4 bases from J, with 16 bases between. This CDR3 region has 15 residues. CDR3 protein: CASSQGETNGNTIYF. The CDR3 DNA reads as TGTGCCAGCAGCCAGGGTGAAACAAACGGAAACACCATATATTTT.

The gene calls are TRBV10-3 and TRBJ2-6; D not resolved. The V end lost 0 bases, the J end lost 6 bases, and 15 bases lay between the germline ends. Germline V CDR1 and CDR2: ENHRY, SYGVKD. This CDR3 has 17 amino acids. DNA for the CDR3: TGTGCCATCAGTGAGTCTGTTGAGGTACGCGAGGCCAACGTCCTGACTTTC. This sequence encodes CAISESVEVREANVLTF.

About this clone itself: The final CDR3 position lacks the conserved phenylalanine or tryptophan, pointing to a likely read error. The chain carries TRBV2 and TRBJ2-7; 11 nucleotides line up with TRBD1. Germline CDR1 reads SNHLY; CDR2 reads FYNNEI. CDR3 size: 14 residues. The J segment lost 3 bases and the V segment lost 5 bases, leaving 3 bases of the junction unmatched. For the CDR3, the DNA is TGTGCCAGCAGTTCCGGGACAGGGGGCTACGAGCAGTACCTC. Its protein product is CASSSGTGGYEQYL.

The chain carries TRBV19 and TRBJ2-3; D may be TRBD2 (5 bases). From germline, CDR1 is LNHDA and CDR2 SQIVND (reference sequence). The CDR3 has 17 residues. Trimming removed 5 bases from V and 0 bases from J, with 18 bases in between. As DNA, the CDR3 is TGTGCCAGTAGTCCCCGGGGTGCTGCCTTTAGCACAGATACGCAGTATTTT. It translates to CASSPRGAAFSTDTQYF.

V usage is TRBV4-1 and J usage is TRBJ2-7; TRBD1 matches 8 bases. This CDR3 has 16 amino acids. The junction had 8 bases not matched to a gene; V was cut back by 3 bases and J by 1 base. The germline V gene encodes CDR1 MGHRA and CDR2 YSYEKL. Written as DNA, the CDR3 is TGCGCCAGCAGCCAGATGCCGGGACAGGAGTCCTACGAGCAGTACTTC. Its protein product is CASSQMPGQESYEQYF.

This chain connects TRBV28 to TRBJ1-2; 8 bases are shared with TRBD1. CDR1 MDHEN and CDR2 SYDVKM come from the germline V gene. V lost 2 bases, J lost 6 bases, and 8 bases stayed unmatched. The CDR3 is 15 amino acids. DNA for the CDR3: TGTGCCAGCAGTTTACACCGGACAGGGAGCCATGGCTACACCTTC. The encoded protein is CASSLHRTGSHGYTF.

The J gene is TRBJ1-1, the V gene TRBV7-8; D might be TRBD1 (5 bases). The CDR3 covers 13 residues. CDR1 SGHVS and CDR2 FQNEAQ come from the germline V gene. Trimming pared 6 bases from V and 2 bases from J, leaving 10 bases between. The CDR3 DNA is TGTGCCAGCAGTCAGGGTGATAACACTGAAGCTTTCTTT. As protein: CASSQGDNTEAFF.

The rearrangement links TRBV28 to TRBJ2-7; D is ambiguous. In germline, CDR1 is MDHEN, CDR2 SYDVKM. The CDR3 consists of 15 residues. V was cut by 2 bases and J by 0 bases, with 11 bases left in between. The CDR3 bases are TGTGCCAGCAGTTTAACTGCCAAGAGCTCCTACGAGCAGTACTTC. Translation gives CASSLTAKSSYEQYF. The full variable domain, its missing parts supplied by reference TRBV28 and TRBJ2-7, is DVKVTQSSRYLVKRTGEKVFLECVQDMDHENMFWYRQDPGLGLRLIYFSYDVKMKEKGDIPEGYSVSREKKERFSLILESASTNQTSMYLCASSLTAKSSYEQYFGPGTRLTVT.

This clone was detected only once. The V gene is TRBV24-1, the J gene TRBJ2-1; 7 positions match TRBD1. The CDR3 spans 18 residues. V dropped 5 bases and J dropped 0; count of bases not matched to a gene: 12. Germline CDR1 reads KGHDR; CDR2 reads SFDVKD. The CDR3 reads CATSAHPTGDSSYNEQFF. For the CDR3, the DNA is TGTGCCACCAGTGCACACCCAACAGGGGACAGCTCCTACAATGAGCAGTTCTTC.

The chain combines TRBV7-2 with TRBJ2-3, with no clear D. The CDR3 loop spans 15 amino acids. Trimming shortened V by 2 bases and J by 3 bases, and 12 bases separated the two germline ends. Germline assignment: CDR1 SGHTA and CDR2 FQGNSA. The CDR3 spells CASSLLVVRTDTQYF. The CDR3 nucleotides are TGTGCCAGCAGCTTATTGGTGGTTCGGACAGATACGCAGTATTTT.

V gene TRBV7-2 combines with J gene TRBJ1-1, with 9 bases fitting TRBD1. The CDR3 consists of 15 residues. Germline V gene sequence: CDR1 SGHTA, CDR2 FQGNSA. J lost 5 bases, V lost 6 bases, and 10 bases had no gene match. The CDR3 bases are TGTGCCAGCAGATCACAGGGGGCGGTGGTTACTGAAGCTTTCTTT. Translated, it gives CASRSQGAVVTEAFF.

V and J are TRBV7-2 and TRBJ1-1; D may be TRBD1 (5 bases). V was cut by 2 bases and J by 4 bases, with 11 bases left in between. Germline lookup yields CDR1 SGHTA and CDR2 FQGNSA. The length of the CDR3 is 14 residues. CDR3 loop: CASSLNRGGTEAFF. CDR3 coding DNA: TGTGCCAGCAGCTTAAATCGGGGGGGCACTGAAGCTTTCTTT.

The chain uses TRBV5-1 and TRBJ2-1; D gene ambiguous. Germline CDR1 and CDR2: SGHRS and YFSETQ. The length of the CDR3 is 14 residues. The germline V and J ends were trimmed by 4 bases and 3 bases, with 11 bases remaining between them. This CDR3 reads CASSLNRNYNEQFF. The CDR3 coding sequence is TGCGCCAGCAGCCTGAACAGAAACTACAATGAGCAGTTCTTC.

Judged by abundance, this clone is medium-sized (0.01 to 0.1%). The same CDR3 arises from other DNA sequences in this sample as well. This chain uses TRBV7-9 with TRBJ1-6; D unresolved. Deletions cut 1 base from V and 7 bases from J, with 14 bases between. Looked up from germline, CDR1 is SEHNR and CDR2 is FQNEAQ (reference sequence). This CDR3 comprises 16 residues. The CDR3 bases are TGTGCCAGCAGCTTAGGGGCGGGAGGGCCCAATTCACCCCTCCACTTT. Translated, it gives CASSLGAGGPNSPLHF.

This chain joins TRBV4-3 and TRBJ1-5, with a tentative D call TRBD1 (6 bases). The CDR3 length is 16 residues. Germline CDR1 and CDR2: LGHNA and YSLEER. V was cut by 4 bases and J by 4 bases, with 17 bases left in between. The CDR3 DNA reads TGCGCCAGCAGCCTGACAGTGGCAGGGGAAAATCAGCCCCAGCATTTT. It encodes CASSLTVAGENQPQHF.

The rearrangement uses TRBV6-6 and TRBJ2-2; TRBD2 matches 11 bases. The V gene's germline CDR1 is MNHNY and CDR2 SVGAGI (reference sequence). There are 15 residues in the CDR3. V shed 6 bases and J 4 bases; nucleotides not matched to a gene: 4. The CDR3 DNA follows: TGTGCCAGCAGAGATACTAGCGGGGGCACCGGGGAGCTGTTTTTT. This translates into CASRDTSGGTGELFF.

The chain has TRBV6-5 and TRBJ2-5; no clear D gene. CDR1 MNHEY and CDR2 SVGAGI come from the germline V gene. The V end was cut by 2 bases, the J end by 5 bases, with 9 bases between. The CDR3 runs to 13 residues. CDR3 sequence: CASSYSSLETQYF. CDR3 nucleotides: TGTGCCAGCAGTTACAGTAGTTTGGAGACCCAGTACTTC.

The rearrangement uses TRBV3-1 (or the pseudogene TRBV3-2) and TRBJ2-6, with D possibly TRBD2 on 6 matching bases. This CDR3 is 15 amino acids long. The V end lost 4 bases, the J end lost 0 bases, and 7 bases lay between the germline ends. Per the germline V gene, CDR1 is LGHDT and CDR2 is YNNKEL (reference sequence). For the CDR3, the DNA is TGTGCCAGCAGCCGCGGGGACTCTGGGGCCAACGTCCTGACTTTC. Amino acid sequence: CASSRGDSGANVLTF.

The chain carries TRBV19 and TRBJ2-2; 10 bases line up with TRBD2. Looked up from germline, CDR1 is LNHDA and CDR2 is SQIVND (reference sequence). The CDR3 loop spans 19 amino acids. V lost 3 bases to trimming and J lost 1 base; unmatched junction nucleotides: 11. CDR3 sequence: CASSMRSSGGVWNTGELFF. In nucleotides, the CDR3 is TGTGCCAGTAGTATGAGGTCGAGCGGGGGGGTCTGGAACACCGGGGAGCTGTTTTTT.

The CDR3 sequence is CASSVGVTSGGEETQYF. The CDR3 nucleotides read TGTGCCAGCAGCGTGGGAGTGACTAGCGGGGGGGAAGAGACCCAGTACTTC. The chain joins TRBV11-2 to TRBJ2-5; TRBD2 aligns across 14 bases. The J segment lost 3 bases and the V segment lost 5 bases, leaving 8 bases of the junction unmatched. The CDR3 contains 17 residues. The germline V gene encodes CDR1 SGHAT and CDR2 FQNNGV.

The chain joins TRBV4-3 to TRBJ2-5; D remains unclear. This CDR3 contains 14 residues. Germline V gives CDR1 LGHNA, CDR2 YSLEER. Deletions cut 4 bases from V and 4 bases from J, with 13 bases between. CDR3: CASSLGSSPETQYF. CDR3 sequence (DNA): TGCGCCAGCAGCCTCGGGTCATCCCCAGAGACCCAGTACTTC.

The CDR3 DNA follows: TGTGCCAGTAGGGGGCCTAACACCGGGGAGCTGTTTTTT. Its protein is CASRGPNTGELFF. This chain joins TRBV28 and TRBJ2-2; the match to TRBD1 covers 7 bases. The CDR3 is 13 residues long. CDR1 is MDHEN and CDR2 is SYDVKM in the germline V gene. V lost 9 bases, J lost 2 bases, and 3 bases stayed unmatched.

V is TRBV18 and J is TRBJ1-1; TRBD1 might be the D (6 bases). This CDR3 contains 14 residues. Germline CDR1 and CDR2: KGHSH and LQKENI. Trimming pared 3 bases from V and 1 base from J, leaving 9 bases between. The CDR3 bases are TGTGCCAGCTCACCGCAGGGGTCGAACACTGAAGCTTTCTTT. Its protein product is CASSPQGSNTEAFF.

The V call is TRBV7-2, the J call TRBJ2-5; 16 nucleotides align to TRBD2. Germline loops: CDR1 SGHTA, CDR2 FQGNSA. Trimming removed 5 bases from V and 5 bases from J; junction bases left unmatched: 8. The CDR3 covers 17 residues. CDR3 sequence reads: CASSLNPGLAGGETQYF. DNA for the CDR3: TGTGCCAGCAGCCTGAACCCGGGACTAGCGGGGGGGGAGACCCAGTACTTC.

The chain links TRBV5-6 to TRBJ2-5, with 11 bases that match TRBD2. Trimming removed 0 bases from V and 2 bases from J; junction bases left unmatched: 0. Germline CDR1 and CDR2: SGHDT and YYEEEE. The CDR3 spans 15 residues. CDR3 loop: CASSLGLAGQETQYF. The CDR3 DNA is TGTGCCAGCAGCTTGGGACTAGCGGGGCAAGAGACCCAGTACTTC.

This chain links TRBV7-2 with TRBJ2-7; D is unclear. Trimming took 0 bases from V and 3 from J, leaving 15 bases between them. Per germline, CDR1 SGHTA and CDR2 FQGNSA. The CDR3 covers 16 residues. CDR3 loop: CASSLAQPSLLYEQYF. The CDR3 DNA sequence: TGTGCCAGCAGCTTAGCGCAGCCGTCACTACTCTACGAGCAGTACTTC.

The chain couples TRBV12-3 or TRBV12-4 to TRBJ2-5; D is unclear. This CDR3 comprises 13 residues. Trimming removed 3 bases from V and 2 bases from J, with 7 bases in between. CDR3 nucleotides: TGTGCCAGCAGTTTGGAACAGCAAGAGACCCAGTACTTC. Encoded protein: CASSLEQQETQYF.